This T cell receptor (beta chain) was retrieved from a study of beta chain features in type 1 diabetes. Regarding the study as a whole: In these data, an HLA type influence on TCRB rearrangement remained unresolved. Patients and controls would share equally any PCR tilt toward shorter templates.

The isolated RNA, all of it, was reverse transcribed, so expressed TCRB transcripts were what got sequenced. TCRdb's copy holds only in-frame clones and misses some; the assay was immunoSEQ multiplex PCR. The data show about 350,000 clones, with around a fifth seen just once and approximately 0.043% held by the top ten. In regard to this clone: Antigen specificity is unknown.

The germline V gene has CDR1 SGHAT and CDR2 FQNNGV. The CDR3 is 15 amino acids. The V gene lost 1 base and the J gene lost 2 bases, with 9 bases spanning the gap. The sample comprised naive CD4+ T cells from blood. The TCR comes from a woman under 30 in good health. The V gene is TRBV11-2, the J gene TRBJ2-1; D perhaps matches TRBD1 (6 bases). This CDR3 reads CASSLAAGAYNEQFF. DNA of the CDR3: TGTGCCAGCAGCTTAGCGGCAGGGGCCTACAATGAGCAGTTCTTC.